The 17 T cell receptor beta chains below were found in one sample sequenced in a study of response to subunit inactivated influenza vaccine (dated by TCRdb to 2017 to 2018). Receptors were amplified or captured by RT-PCR. This sample was sequenced with an Illumina HiSeq 2500. TCRdb trimmed public reads at Q25 via fastp, called clones via MiXCR and kept in-frame beta chains. Every distinct CDR3 protein forms one entry, paired with its most common genes and DNA. The sample contains about 190,000 distinct CDR3 sequences, around an eighth of them found a single time. Approximately 24% of the sample belongs to the ten largest clones. The sequencing used CD8+ T cells sorted from PBMCs, collected more than 4 days after vaccination. Source of these receptors: a man between 50 and 59 years old who received an inactivated influenza vaccine. Donor details come from another sample of the same person, matched by shared clones.

The sample holds many counts of this clonotype. V gene TRBV7-9 combines with J gene TRBJ2-7, with D tentatively TRBD1 (6 bases). CDR1 SEHNR and CDR2 FQNEAQ come from the germline V gene (reference sequence). The length of the CDR3 is 14 residues. V lost 5 bases and J lost 2, with 13 bases in between. The CDR3 region has the DNA TGTGCCAGCAGCGGCGACAGGTATCCCTACGAGCAGTACTTC. It translates to CASSGDRYPYEQYF.

This clonotype has a handful of counts. The chain joins TRBV2 to TRBJ2-5; TRBD2 aligns across 8 bases. CDR1 is SNHLY and CDR2 is FYNNEI in the germline V gene. V shed 5 bases, J shed 3 bases, and the junction held 5 bases outside the gene matches. This CDR3 region has 14 residues. CDR3 DNA sequence: TGTGCCAGCAGTATCCCGCGGGGGGAAGAGACCCAGTACTTC. Its protein product is CASSIPRGEETQYF.

The chain recombines TRBV13 with TRBJ2-7, with D possibly TRBD2 on 6 matching bases. From germline, CDR1 is PRHDT and CDR2 FYEKMQ (reference sequence). This CDR3 is built from 15 residues. The germline V and J ends were trimmed by 0 bases and 0 bases, with 9 bases remaining between them. CDR3 sequence reads: CASSLGSGSSYEQYF. CDR3 nucleotide sequence: TGTGCCAGCAGCTTAGGTAGCGGAAGCTCCTACGAGCAGTACTTC.

The genes are TRBV13 and TRBJ2-1; D remains ambiguous. Trimming left V 1 base short and J 4 bases short, with 11 bases between. Per germline, CDR1 PRHDT and CDR2 FYEKMQ (reference sequence). This CDR3 contains 15 residues. This chain's CDR3 is CASSLVQAIYNEQFF. CDR3 sequence (DNA): TGTGCCAGCAGCTTAGTGCAGGCGATTTACAATGAGCAGTTCTTC.

This clonotype was detected once. The chain joins TRBV5-1 to TRBJ2-5; TRBD2 matches at 15 bases. Germline V gene sequence: CDR1 SGHRS, CDR2 YFSETQ. The CDR3 sequence is 17 residues long. V trimming: 4 bases; J trimming: 2 bases; junction bases outside the gene matches: 6. Here the CDR3 reads CASSRTSGREIQETQYF. The CDR3 DNA reads TGCGCCAGCAGCAGGACTAGCGGGAGGGAAATTCAAGAGACCCAGTACTTC.

This clonotype was seen a handful of times. The chain has TRBV7-9 and TRBJ2-5; D could derive from TRBD1 or TRBD2 (5 bases each). From germline, CDR1 is SEHNR and CDR2 FQNEAQ (reference sequence). Trimming shortened V by 0 bases and J by 1 base, and 12 bases separated the two germline ends. The CDR3 has 16 residues. CDR3 coding DNA: TGTGCCAGCAGCTTAGCCGAAGCCGGGGCCCAAGAGACCCAGTACTTC. Protein product: CASSLAEAGAQETQYF.

The chain combines TRBV14 with TRBJ2-2, with TRBD2 as a possible D gene (5 bases). CDR3 length: 14 residues. Trimming pared 4 bases from V and 2 bases from J, leaving 8 bases between. Germline V lookup: CDR1 SGHDN, CDR2 FVKESK. CDR3 protein: CASSPDYNTGELFF. The CDR3 DNA reads TGTGCCAGCAGCCCCGACTATAACACCGGGGAGCTGTTTTTT.

Worth noting for this clonotype: At one boundary the junction diverges from the germline segment, which might be a read error. This sequence joins TRBV4-3 and TRBJ2-7, with D possibly TRBD2 on 5 matching bases. Germline V lookup: CDR1 LGHNA, CDR2 YSLEER. The CDR3 loop spans 15 amino acids. DNA of the CDR3: TGCGCCAGCAGCCAAGATCGGGGAACCGGCTACAAGCAGTACTTC. It translates to CASSQDRGTGYKQYF.

This clonotype turned up a few times. The rearrangement links TRBV4-2 to TRBJ2-2; the match to TRBD2 covers 7 bases. Germline CDR1 LGHNA, CDR2 YNFKEQ. CDR3 length: 16 residues. The J segment lost 3 bases and the V segment lost 0 bases, leaving 4 bases of the junction unmatched. The CDR3 DNA reads as TGTGCCAGCAGCCAAGAATTTCTAGCGGACACCGGGGAGCTGTTTTTT. Protein sequence: CASSQEFLADTGELFF.

This clonotype has a handful of counts. CDR3 protein: CASSPAQGRYEQYF. CDR3 coding DNA: TGTGCCAGCAGTCCCGCCCAGGGGCGCTACGAGCAGTACTTC. The J gene is TRBJ2-7, the V gene TRBV6-1; D perhaps matches TRBD1 (6 bases). Trimming shortened V by 5 bases and J by 3 bases, and 14 bases separated the two germline ends. CDR1 and CDR2 from the germline V gene are MNHNS and SASEGT. This CDR3 is 14 amino acids long.

The chain combines TRBV15 with TRBJ2-1; no reliable D call. Trimming left V 2 bases short and J 8 bases short, with 10 bases between. Germline V gene data show CDR1 as LNHNV and CDR2 as YYDKDF (reference sequence). The length of the CDR3 is 13 residues. CDR3 sequence reads: CATSRHSNHEQFF. The CDR3, as DNA: TGTGCCACCAGCAGACATTCCAACCATGAGCAGTTCTTC.

This clonotype showed up just a few times. This rearrangement joins TRBV25-1 to TRBJ1-4, with D perhaps matching TRBD1 (5 bases). Trimming took 6 bases from V and 7 from J, leaving 9 bases between them. Germline values: CDR1 MGHDK, CDR2 SYGVNS. CDR3 length: 12 amino acids. The CDR3 region has the DNA TGTGCCAGCAGAACCGGGGGTGAAAAACTGTTTTTT. Amino acid sequence: CASRTGGEKLFF.

A few counts support this clonotype. J is TRBJ2-7 and V is TRBV28, with 8 bases that match TRBD1. CDR3 length: 16 residues. Germline values: CDR1 MDHEN, CDR2 SYDVKM. V gave up 4 bases and J gave up 6 bases; unmatched junction bases: 14. CDR3 coding DNA: TGTGCCAGCAGTTACCACCCGGACAGGGAGATAGGCGAGCAGTACTTC. Translation: CASSYHPDREIGEQYF.

The rearrangement uses TRBV15 and TRBJ2-5, with D tentatively TRBD2 (5 bases). Germline CDR1 and CDR2: LNHNV and YYDKDF (reference sequence). This CDR3 has 13 amino acids. The V and J ends lost 5 bases and 1 base respectively, with 8 bases between them. The CDR3 DNA reads TGTGCCACCAGCCTGGGAGTCCAAGAGACCCAGTACTTC. Its protein is CATSLGVQETQYF.

In this sample, this clonotype turned up a few times. The V call is TRBV7-2, the J call TRBJ2-5; 9 bases line up with TRBD1. The CDR3 loop spans 16 amino acids. The V gene end was trimmed by 4 bases and the J gene end by 3 bases; junction bases not matched to a gene: 9. In germline, CDR1 is SGHTA, CDR2 FQGNSA. CDR3 residues: CASSSRNRQGEETQYF. The CDR3 DNA sequence: TGTGCCAGCAGCTCCAGAAACAGACAGGGGGAAGAGACCCAGTACTTC.

There are a few counts of this clonotype. The J gene is TRBJ1-5, the V gene TRBV6-1; D not certain. This CDR3 has 15 amino acids. Trimming pared 5 bases from V and 5 bases from J, leaving 16 bases between. Germline CDR1 reads MNHNS; CDR2 reads SASEGT. The CDR3 nucleotides read TGTGCCAGCAGTCCATCGTCGGGCCTAGATCAGCCCCAGCATTTT. Protein sequence: CASSPSSGLDQPQHF.

The gene calls are TRBV19 and TRBJ2-6, with D maybe TRBD1 (6 bases). CDR3 length equals 17 residues. Trimming pared 3 bases from V and 2 bases from J, leaving 14 bases between. In germline, CDR1 is LNHDA, CDR2 SQIVND (reference sequence). CDR3 nucleotide sequence: TGTGCCAGTAGTATCCCCGGGACAACCCCTGGGGCCAACGTCCTGACTTTC. Its translation: CASSIPGTTPGANVLTF.